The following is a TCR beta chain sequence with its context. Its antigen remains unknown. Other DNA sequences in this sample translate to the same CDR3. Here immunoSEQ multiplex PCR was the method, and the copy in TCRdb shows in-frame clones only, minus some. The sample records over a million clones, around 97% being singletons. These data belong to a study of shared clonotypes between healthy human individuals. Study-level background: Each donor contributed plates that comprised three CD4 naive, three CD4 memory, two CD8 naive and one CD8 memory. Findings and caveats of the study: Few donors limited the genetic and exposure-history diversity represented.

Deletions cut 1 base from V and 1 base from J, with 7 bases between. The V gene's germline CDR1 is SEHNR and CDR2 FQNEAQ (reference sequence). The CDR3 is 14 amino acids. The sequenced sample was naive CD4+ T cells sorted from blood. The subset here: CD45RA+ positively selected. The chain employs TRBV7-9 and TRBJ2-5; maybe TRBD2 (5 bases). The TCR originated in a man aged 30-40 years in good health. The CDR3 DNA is TGTGCCAGCAGCTTAGTTGGAGGCCAAGAGACCCAGTACTTC. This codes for CASSLVGGQETQYF.